This T cell receptor beta chain was captured in a study of cytomegalovirus exposure and HLA in healthy donors. Study outcomes and limitations: TCR beta V- and J-gene trimming, according to a later analysis, was linked to a missense DCLRE1C variant. Information on immune exposure was restricted to one variable (CMV serostatus). Presence/absence analyses took donor sequencing depth as roughly uniform.

Amplification used 60 Vbeta primers and 13 Jbeta primers. TCRdb's table, derived via immunoSEQ multiplex PCR, lists solely in-frame clones and lacks some. The table records approximately 140,000 clones, 70% to 80% of them present only once. As regards this clone: Its matching antigen is unknown.

Germline assignment: CDR1 MGHDK and CDR2 SYGVNS. This CDR3 has 12 residues. V gave up 2 bases and J gave up 9 bases, with 10 bases separating them. The rearrangement joins TRBV25-1 to TRBJ2-5; D is unresolved. This clonotype was sampled from a woman between 45 and 65 years old in good health and CMV-seropositive. The source material was PBMCs. DNA for the CDR3: TGTGCCAGCAGTGAAACGAGTGGGCCCCAGTACTTC. It specifies CASSETSGPQYF.